The 29 T cell receptor beta chains in this list originate from one sample, sequenced in a study of CD8 T cells in Susac syndrome. An amount of RNA that ranged from 0.5 to 1 ug was reverse transcribed with random hexamers. Via MiXCR, TCRdb re-called the immunoSEQ multiplex PCR reads, giving one row per CDR3 protein. Of 150,000 to 250,000 distinct CDR3 sequences listed, about 95% were seen once; the top ten hold just under 0.095%. The sample comprised CD4+ T cells from PBMCs. The source of these receptors is a human donor with multiple sclerosis.

This clonotype was detected once. The chain carries TRBV12-5 and TRBJ2-7; D is ambiguous. The CDR3 covers 12 residues. Germline V gene data show CDR1 as LGHNT and CDR2 as FRNRAP. Between the trimmed V and J ends, which lost 1 base and 3 bases, there was a span of 4 bases. CDR3: CASGLGLYEQYF. The CDR3 coding sequence is TGTGCTAGTGGTTTGGGCCTCTACGAGCAGTACTTC.

The chain combines TRBV20-1 with TRBJ1-5; weak D call: TRBD1 (5 bases). The CDR3 spans 14 residues. Trimming left V 1 base short and J 4 bases short, with 11 bases between. Germline V gene lookup returns CDR1 DFQATT and CDR2 SNEGSKA (reference sequence). In DNA, the CDR3 is TGCAGTGCTAGAGCATTGACAGATAATCAGCCCCAGCATTTT. Translation: CSARALTDNQPQHF.

The V call is TRBV7-2, the J call TRBJ2-7, with D possibly matching TRBD2 (5 bases). This CDR3 is built from 15 residues. Germline assignment: CDR1 SGHTA and CDR2 FQGNSA. The V and J ends lost 1 base and 7 bases respectively, with 17 bases between them. The CDR3 reads CASSLVRTPDGEQYF. The CDR3 nucleotides are TGTGCCAGCAGCTTAGTCCGGACTCCCGATGGGGAGCAGTACTTC. The full variable domain, rest sourced from reference TRBV7-2 and TRBJ2-7, is GAGVSQSPSNKVTEKGKDVELRCDPISGHTALYWYRQSLGQGLEFLIYFQGNSAPDKSGLPSDRFSAERTGGSVSTLTIQRTQQEDSAVYLCASSLVRTPDGEQYFGPGTRLTVT.

The chain couples TRBV29-1 to TRBJ1-1, with 10 bases identical to TRBD1. The junction had 9 bases not matched to a gene; V was cut back by 7 bases and J by 10 bases. The CDR3 has 12 residues. From germline, CDR1 is SQVTM and CDR2 ANQGSEA. Here the CDR3 DNA reads TGCAGCGGGGGAGAGGGACAGGGGACAGCTTTCTTT. Protein: CSGGEGQGTAFF. Supplemented by reference TRBV29-1 and TRBJ1-1, the full variable domain reads SAVISQKPSRDICQRGTSLTIQCQVDSQVTMMFWYRQQPGQSLTLIATANQGSEATYESGFVIDKFPISRPNLTFSTLTVSNMSPEDSSIYLCSGGEGQGTAFFGQGTRLTVV.

This chain connects TRBV5-1 to TRBJ2-3; 8 bases align to TRBD2. Per the germline V gene, CDR1 is SGHRS and CDR2 is YFSETQ. The CDR3 is 16 residues long. V dropped 4 bases and J dropped 4; count of bases not matched to a gene: 11. CDR3 coding DNA: TGCGCCAGCAGCCGTCAACTAGCGGCAGAACCAGATACGCAGTATTTT. Amino acid sequence: CASSRQLAAEPDTQYF.

CDR3 sequence (DNA): TGTGCCAGCAGCTCTATAATCCCCGGGACAGCGTCTTATGGCTACACCTTC. Protein sequence: CASSSIIPGTASYGYTF. The rearrangement joins TRBV6-1 to TRBJ1-2; TRBD1 aligns across 7 bases. The germline gives CDR1 MNHNS, CDR2 SASEGT. Trimming took 6 bases from V and 5 from J; bases not matched to a gene: 18. This CDR3 is 17 amino acids long.

The rearrangement links TRBV27 to TRBJ1-1, with D possibly TRBD1 on 5 matching bases. The CDR3 spans 13 residues. The V end lost 10 bases, the J end lost 5 bases, and 17 bases lay between the germline ends. Germline values: CDR1 MNHEY, CDR2 SMNVEV (reference sequence). The CDR3 DNA is TGTGCCACCCAGGGCGGGTGGGGTACTGAAGCTTTCTTT. Its translation is CATQGGWGTEAFF.

This chain joins TRBV23-1 and TRBJ1-2, with 7 bases identical to TRBD1. TRBV23-1 is placed among ORFs of uncertain function. After removal of 0 bases from V and 4 bases from J, the junction contained 8 bases not matched to a gene. The CDR3 runs 16 residues. CDR3 region: CASSQSGRGQSYGYTF. The DNA of the CDR3 is TGCGCCAGCAGTCAATCGGGAAGGGGGCAAAGCTATGGCTACACCTTC.

The J gene is TRBJ1-5, the V gene TRBV30; D perhaps matches TRBD1 (6 bases). This CDR3 is built from 13 residues. CDR1 GTSNPN and CDR2 SVGIG come from the germline V gene (reference sequence). V lost 0 bases, J lost 5 bases, and 8 bases lay in between. CDR3 region: CAWSVQGYQPQHF. The CDR3 DNA sequence: TGTGCCTGGAGTGTACAGGGTTATCAGCCCCAGCATTTT.

This clonotype was seen once. This chain joins TRBV10-3 and TRBJ2-6, with D possibly matching TRBD2 (6 bases). Trimming pared 6 bases from V and 4 bases from J, leaving 13 bases between. The germline V gene encodes CDR1 ENHRY and CDR2 SYGVKD. The CDR3 extends over 15 amino acids. CDR3 in amino acids: CAIRTEGAGANVLTF. The CDR3 nucleotides read TGTGCCATCAGGACGGAGGGAGCCGGGGCCAACGTCCTGACTTTC.

The V and J genes are TRBV20-1 and TRBJ2-3, with TRBD1 identical over 9 bases. In germline, CDR1 is DFQATT, CDR2 SNEGSKA (reference sequence). There are 14 residues in the CDR3. V gave up 5 bases and J gave up 2 bases; unmatched junction bases: 5. The CDR3 protein is CSALGQGITDTQYF. The CDR3 DNA follows: TGCAGTGCTCTGGGACAGGGCATCACAGATACGCAGTATTTT.

This chain connects TRBV12-3 or TRBV12-4 to TRBJ2-6, with 8 bases identical to TRBD1. The trim removed 5 bases at V and 2 bases at J, leaving 8 bases unmatched. The CDR3 contains 17 residues. The CDR3 reads CASSTSGGAPGANVLTF. CDR3 DNA: TGTGCCAGCAGTACCTCAGGGGGCGCGCCTGGGGCCAACGTCCTGACTTTC.

The chain couples TRBV5-1 to TRBJ1-4; D is perhaps TRBD1 (5 bases). The CDR3 runs 18 residues. Germline V CDR1 and CDR2: SGHRS, YFSETQ. Trimming removed 3 bases from V and 0 bases from J, with 18 bases in between. The CDR3 nucleotides are TGCGCCAGCAGCTGGCGCGGAGGGGCTGCTGCAACTAATGAAAAACTGTTTTTT. Protein sequence: CASSWRGGAAATNEKLFF.

The gene calls are TRBV6-5 and TRBJ2-7, with TRBD2 as a possible D gene (7 bases). This CDR3 comprises 15 residues. The germline V gene has CDR1 MNHEY and CDR2 SVGAGI. V was shortened by 2 bases and J by 2 bases, with 13 bases between the two germline ends. The CDR3 loop reads CASSYRGADTYEQYF. CDR3 coding DNA: TGTGCCAGCAGTTACCGGGGGGCTGACACCTACGAGCAGTACTTC.

Here the CDR3 reads CSVPAALSTQYF. For the CDR3, the DNA is TGCAGTGTTCCCGCAGCACTTAGCACGCAGTATTTT. This chain links TRBV20-1 with TRBJ2-3; the D is unclear. The ends were cut back, 7 bases at V and 9 bases at J, with 17 bases in the middle. The CDR3 is 12 amino acids. Germline assignment: CDR1 DFQATT and CDR2 SNEGSKA (reference sequence).

The J gene is TRBJ2-7, the V gene TRBV18, with 8 bases fitting TRBD1. V trimming: 4 bases; J trimming: 5 bases; junction bases outside the gene matches: 4. The germline gives CDR1 KGHSH, CDR2 LQKENI. The CDR3 runs to 13 residues. Written as DNA, the CDR3 is TGTGCCAGCTCACGGGACAGGATTAACGAGCAGTACTTC. Translated, it gives CASSRDRINEQYF.

The CDR3 protein is CASSPRWQEETQYF. CDR3 in DNA: TGTGCCAGCAGCCCACGGTGGCAGGAAGAGACCCAGTACTTC. V and J are TRBV7-8 and TRBJ2-5; D not certain. Trimming cost V 5 bases and J 3 bases, with 13 bases left between them. Germline CDR1 reads SGHVS; CDR2 reads FQNEAQ. CDR3 length: 14 residues.

The rearrangement links TRBV13 to TRBJ2-7, with 7 bases that match TRBD1. V shed 5 bases and J 6 bases; nucleotides not matched to a gene: 4. The CDR3 loop spans 12 amino acids. The germline V gene has CDR1 PRHDT and CDR2 FYEKMQ (reference sequence). The CDR3 loop reads CASSRTGAEQYF. The CDR3 coding sequence is TGTGCCAGCAGCCGCACAGGGGCCGAGCAGTACTTC.

The gene calls are TRBV7-8 and TRBJ2-7, with 7 bases that match TRBD2. Germline lookup yields CDR1 SGHVS and CDR2 FQNEAQ. CDR3 length equals 14 residues. Germline trimming cut 3 bases from V and 0 bases from J; bases unmatched to any gene: 2. The CDR3 nucleotides are TGTGCCAGCAGCTTCCGGGACTACTCCTACGAGCAGTACTTC. Translation: CASSFRDYSYEQYF. The full variable domain, with the rest looked up from reference TRBV7-8 and TRBJ2-7, is GAGVSQSPRYKVAKRGQDVALRCDPISGHVSLFWYQQALGQGPEFLTYFQNEAQLDKSGLPSDRFFAERPEGSVSTLKIQRTQQEDSAVYLCASSFRDYSYEQYFGPGTRLTVT.

This rearrangement joins TRBV24-1 to TRBJ2-2, with 7 bases matching TRBD2. CDR1 and CDR2 from the germline V gene are KGHDR and SFDVKD. This CDR3 comprises 15 residues. Losses at the gene ends were 5 bases for V and 5 bases for J; bases not matched to a gene: 7. The CDR3 spells CATSVAGAMTGELFF. The CDR3 DNA reads TGTGCCACCAGTGTCGCGGGAGCGATGACCGGGGAGCTGTTTTTT.

In DNA, the CDR3 is TGTGCCAGCTCATCGGGACAGGTGGGCGAGCAGTACTTC. Translating it yields CASSSGQVGEQYF. This chain connects TRBV18 to TRBJ2-7; TRBD1 matches at 8 bases. The J segment lost 6 bases and the V segment lost 5 bases, leaving 6 bases of the junction unmatched. This CDR3 is 13 amino acids long. Germline V lookup: CDR1 KGHSH, CDR2 LQKENI.

This clonotype has a single count. The chain employs TRBV7-3 and TRBJ2-3; D call uncertain. The V end lost 5 bases, the J end lost 2 bases, and 14 bases lay between the germline ends. Germline CDR1 SGHTA, CDR2 FQGTGA. The CDR3 extends over 15 amino acids. CDR3 nucleotide sequence: TGTGCCAGCAGCCTCGGGCGCGGCTACACAGATACGCAGTATTTT. This codes for CASSLGRGYTDTQYF. Supplemented by reference TRBV7-3 and TRBJ2-3, the full variable domain reads GAGVSQTPSNKVTEKGKYVELRCDPISGHTALYWYRQSLGQGPEFLIYFQGTGAADDSGLPNDRFFAVRPEGSVSTLKIQRTERGDSAVYLCASSLGRGYTDTQYFGPGTRLTVL.

The V call is TRBV20-1, the J call TRBJ2-3; 7 positions agree with TRBD2. The germline CDR1 and CDR2 sequences are DFQATT and SNEGSKA (reference sequence). The length of the CDR3 is 15 residues. Trimming took 1 base from V and 0 from J; bases not matched to a gene: 4. DNA for the CDR3: TGCAGTGCTAGAGTCCCGGGGGGAAGCACAGATACGCAGTATTTT. Translating it yields CSARVPGGSTDTQYF.

The rearrangement links TRBV24-1 to TRBJ1-2; weak D call: TRBD1 (5 bases). From germline, CDR1 is KGHDR and CDR2 SFDVKD. CDR3 length: 17 amino acids. Trimming pared 3 bases from V and 4 bases from J, leaving 20 bases between. The CDR3 loop reads CATSDPVEWGAGYGYTF. As DNA, the CDR3 is TGTGCCACCAGTGATCCCGTCGAGTGGGGCGCCGGCTATGGCTACACCTTC.

This rearrangement joins TRBV7-9 to TRBJ2-7; 7 positions match TRBD1. Germline loops: CDR1 SEHNR, CDR2 FQNEAQ (reference sequence). With V trimmed by 5 bases and J by 2 bases, 9 bases remained unmatched. The CDR3 extends over 15 amino acids. The CDR3: CASSLGQVATYEQYF. CDR3 nucleotides: TGTGCCAGCAGCCTCGGACAGGTTGCAACCTACGAGCAGTACTTC.

V usage is TRBV5-4 and J usage is TRBJ2-5; 8 bases fit TRBD1. Losses at the gene ends were 7 bases for V and 6 bases for J; bases not matched to a gene: 11. Per germline, CDR1 SGHNT and CDR2 YYREEE (reference sequence). The CDR3 is made up of 14 amino acids. CDR3 nucleotide sequence: TGTGCCAGCGGAAAGGGACAGGATGACCAGACCCAGTACTTC. This codes for CASGKGQDDQTQYF.

The chain employs TRBV25-1 and TRBJ1-1; D is unclear. Trimming took off 2 bases at V and 7 bases at J, with 14 bases between the two ends. Germline CDR1 MGHDK, CDR2 SYGVNS. CDR3 size: 14 residues. As DNA, the CDR3 is TGTGCCAGCAGTGAAGTTGAGGGATACGATGAAGCTTTCTTT. This sequence encodes CASSEVEGYDEAFF. The whole variable domain, remainder taken from reference TRBV25-1 and TRBJ1-1, is EADIYQTPRYLVIGTGKKITLECSQTMGHDKMYWYQQDPGMELHLIHYSYGVNSTEKGDLSSESTVSRIRTEHFPLTLESARPSHTSQYLCASSEVEGYDEAFFGQGTRLTVV.

The rearrangement joins TRBV20-1 to TRBJ2-1; D ambiguous. This CDR3 has 15 residues. Germline CDR1 reads DFQATT; CDR2 reads SNEGSKA (reference sequence). Trimming stripped 2 bases from V and 0 bases from J, with 11 bases between. CDR3 nucleotides: TGCAGTGCTAGACTCCGTGTGAGCTCCTACAATGAGCAGTTCTTC. Protein product: CSARLRVSSYNEQFF.

This sequence joins TRBV12-3 or TRBV12-4 and TRBJ2-1, with D possibly called TRBD1 or TRBD2 (5 bases each). The CDR3 runs 17 residues. The V end was cut by 5 bases, the J end by 9 bases, with 26 bases between. The CDR3 DNA sequence: TGTGCCAGCAGTCCCCCAGCCGTGGCAGCACTGAGGGGTGAGCAGTTCTTC. It encodes CASSPPAVAALRGEQFF.